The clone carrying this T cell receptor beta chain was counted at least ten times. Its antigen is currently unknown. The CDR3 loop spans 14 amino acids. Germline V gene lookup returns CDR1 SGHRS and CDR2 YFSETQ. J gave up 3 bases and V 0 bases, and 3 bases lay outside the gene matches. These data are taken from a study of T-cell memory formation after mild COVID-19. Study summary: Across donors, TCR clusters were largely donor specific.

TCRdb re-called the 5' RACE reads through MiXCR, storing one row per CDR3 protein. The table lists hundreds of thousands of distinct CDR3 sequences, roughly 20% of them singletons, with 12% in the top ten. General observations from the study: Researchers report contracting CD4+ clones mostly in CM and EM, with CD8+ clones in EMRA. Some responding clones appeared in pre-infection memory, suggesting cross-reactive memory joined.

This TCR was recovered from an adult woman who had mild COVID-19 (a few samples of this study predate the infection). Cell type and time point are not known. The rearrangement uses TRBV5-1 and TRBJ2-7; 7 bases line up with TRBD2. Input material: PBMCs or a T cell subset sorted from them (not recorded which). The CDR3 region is CASSLGGGDYEQYF. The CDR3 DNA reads TGCGCCAGCAGCTTGGGCGGGGGAGACTACGAGCAGTACTTC.